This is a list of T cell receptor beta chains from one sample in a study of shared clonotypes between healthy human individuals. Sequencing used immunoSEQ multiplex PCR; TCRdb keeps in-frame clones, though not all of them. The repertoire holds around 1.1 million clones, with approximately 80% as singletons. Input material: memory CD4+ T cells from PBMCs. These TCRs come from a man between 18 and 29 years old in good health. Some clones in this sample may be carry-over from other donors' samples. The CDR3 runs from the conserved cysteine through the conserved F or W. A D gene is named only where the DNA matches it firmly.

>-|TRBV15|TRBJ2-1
CATSSQEGGTLPAVEQFF
TGTGCCACCAGCAGCCAAGAGGGGGGAACCCTCCCTGCCGTTGAGCAGTTCTTC
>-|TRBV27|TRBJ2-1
CASSLGLARINEQFF
TGTGCCAGCAGTTTAGGGCTAGCGAGAATCAATGAGCAGTTCTTC
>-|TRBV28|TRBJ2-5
CASSQPGGEETQYF
TGTGCCAGCAGCCAGCCGGGCGGAGAAGAGACCCAGTACTTC
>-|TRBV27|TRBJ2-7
CASSPPGSYEQYF
TGTGCCAGCAGTCCCCCGGGGTCCTACGAGCAGTACTTC
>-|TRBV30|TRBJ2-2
CAWSRDLTGELFF
TGTGCCTGGAGTCGGGACCTCACCGGGGAGCTGTTTTTT
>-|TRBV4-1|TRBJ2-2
CASSQGARTGELFF
TGCGCCAGCAGCCAGGGGGCGCGGACCGGGGAGCTGTTTTTT
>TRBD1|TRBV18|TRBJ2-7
CASSPTGTGGRYEQYF
TGTGCCAGCTCACCCACGGGGACAGGGGGAAGATACGAGCAGTACTTC
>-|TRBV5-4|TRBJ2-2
CASSSEKGAGELFF
TGTGCCAGCAGCTCAGAAAAGGGGGCCGGGGAGCTGTTTTTT
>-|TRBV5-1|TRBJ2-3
CASRGDTDTQYF
TGCGCCAGCAGGGGGGACACAGATACGCAGTATTTT
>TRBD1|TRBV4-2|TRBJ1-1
CASSQEQGSGNTEAFF
TGTGCCAGCAGCCAAGAACAGGGGTCAGGCAACACTGAAGCTTTCTTT